This T cell receptor beta chain derives from a study of T-cell reconstitution after alpha-beta-depleted transplantation in children. Molecular barcoding with unique molecular identifiers was used for the TCRbeta library. From the PCR reads, TCRdb called clonotypes with MiXCR, one entry per CDR3 protein. The sample has hundreds of thousands of distinct CDR3 sequences, roughly 13% seen once. This specimen consisted of PBMCs, mostly from graft donor cells, obtained 360 days after TCRalphabeta/CD19-depleted stem cell transplant. The origin of this receptor is a male patient younger than 18 who had a stem cell transplant for acute myeloid leukemia, so the T cells may come from the graft donor.

The CDR3 here is CASSRPGLPTGELFF. CDR3 DNA sequence: TGTGCCAGCAGTAGACCGGGACTCCCCACCGGGGAGCTGTTTTTT. V usage is TRBV28 and J usage is TRBJ2-2; a weak D match, TRBD2 (6 bases). The CDR3 has 15 residues. The V and J ends lost 5 bases and 4 bases respectively, with 14 bases between them. Germline CDR1 is MDHEN and CDR2 is SYDVKM.